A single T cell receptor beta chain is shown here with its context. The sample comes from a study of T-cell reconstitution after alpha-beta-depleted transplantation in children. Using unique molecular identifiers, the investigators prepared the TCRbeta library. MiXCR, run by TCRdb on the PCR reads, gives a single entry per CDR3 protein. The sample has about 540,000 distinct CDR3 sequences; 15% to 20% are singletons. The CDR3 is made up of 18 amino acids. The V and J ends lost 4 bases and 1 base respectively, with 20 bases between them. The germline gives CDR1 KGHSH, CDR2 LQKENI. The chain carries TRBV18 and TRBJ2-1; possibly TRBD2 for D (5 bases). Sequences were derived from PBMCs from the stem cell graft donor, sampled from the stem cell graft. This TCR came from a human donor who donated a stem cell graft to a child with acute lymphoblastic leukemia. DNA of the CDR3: TGTGCCAGCTCACGAGAGTCTAGCTCCTACGGGTCCTACAATGAGCAGTTCTTC. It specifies CASSRESSSYGSYNEQFF.